The 14 T cell receptor beta chains presented below share a single source sample, sequenced in a study of graft-versus-host responses after intestinal transplantation. Assay: immunoSEQ multiplex PCR; the TCRdb copy retains only in-frame clones and omits some. The sample includes about 22,000 clones, 50% to 70% of them seen just once. The material sequenced was alloreactive CD4+ T cells from a mixed lymphocyte reaction culture, taken before intestinal transplant. Subset in this sample: CFSE-low proliferating T cells sorted from roughly 6-day pre-transplant mixed lymphocyte reaction (GvH or HvG direction). The receptors originated from a human patient who received an intestinal transplant.

This chain links TRBV2 with TRBJ2-7; possible D gene TRBD2, 6 bases. The V gene's germline CDR1 is SNHLY and CDR2 FYNNEI. This CDR3 has 14 residues. Trimming pared 3 bases from V and 0 bases from J, leaving 9 bases between. CDR3 DNA sequence: TGTGCCAGCAGTGAGGTAGCGGCCTCCTACGAGCAGTACTTC. Its translation is CASSEVAASYEQYF. The variable domain in full, with the rest retrieved from reference TRBV2 and TRBJ2-7, is EPEVTQTPSHQVTQMGQEVILRCVPISNHLYFYWYRQILGQKVEFLVSFYNNEISEKSEIFDDQFSVERPDGSNFTLKIRSTKLEDSAMYFCASSEVAASYEQYFGPGTRLTVT.

The V and J genes are TRBV30 and TRBJ2-7, with 14 bases fitting TRBD2. The CDR3 sequence is 13 residues long. Germline V gives CDR1 GTSNPN, CDR2 SVGIG (reference sequence). V dropped 5 bases and J dropped 3; count of bases not matched to a gene: 0. The DNA of the CDR3 is TGTGCCTGGGGACTAGCGGGAGGCTACGAGCAGTACTTC. It is translated as CAWGLAGGYEQYF.

This clone was seen a handful of times. The gene calls are TRBV19 and TRBJ2-3, with a possible D match to TRBD2 (5 bases). The CDR3 covers 13 residues. V gave up 5 bases and J gave up 4 bases, with 10 bases separating them. The V gene's germline CDR1 is LNHDA and CDR2 SQIVND (reference sequence). The CDR3: CASSPAGPDTQYF. The CDR3 nucleotides are TGTGCCAGTAGTCCGGCGGGCCCAGATACGCAGTATTTT.

There are a few counts of this clone. The rearrangement links TRBV5-1 to TRBJ2-1, with 11 bases identical to TRBD1. Germline CDR1 and CDR2: SGHRS and YFSETQ. This CDR3 comprises 15 residues. V lost 9 bases and J lost 7; bases outside the gene matches: 12. The DNA for the CDR3 is TGCGCCACCGCCAACGGACAGGGGGCGACGAATGAGCAGTTCTTC. Translation gives CATANGQGATNEQFF. Together with reference TRBV5-1 and TRBJ2-1, the CDR3 gives the full variable domain: KAGVTQTPRYLIKTRGQQVTLSCSPISGHRSVSWYQQTPGQGLQFLFEYFSETQRNKGNFPGRFSGRQFSNSRSEMNVSTLELGDSALYLCATANGQGATNEQFFGPGTRLTVL.

V is TRBV2 and J is TRBJ2-3; 8 bases fit TRBD2. Germline V gene sequence: CDR1 SNHLY, CDR2 FYNNEI. The CDR3 consists of 15 residues. J gave up 1 base and V 6 bases, and 6 bases lay outside the gene matches. The CDR3 reads CASRGGLGGTDTQYF. The CDR3, as DNA: TGTGCCAGCAGGGGGGGACTAGGGGGCACAGATACGCAGTATTTT. Complete variable domain (other parts from reference TRBV2 and TRBJ2-3): EPEVTQTPSHQVTQMGQEVILRCVPISNHLYFYWYRQILGQKVEFLVSFYNNEISEKSEIFDDQFSVERPDGSNFTLKIRSTKLEDSAMYFCASRGGLGGTDTQYFGPGTRLTVL.

This clone was seen more than once but under ten times. The rearrangement joins TRBV6-1 to TRBJ2-3; 10 nucleotides agree with TRBD2. The CDR3 totals 15 residues. V shed 9 bases and J 1 base; nucleotides not matched to a gene: 7. In germline, CDR1 is MNHNS, CDR2 SASEGT. The DNA for the CDR3 is TGTGCCAGTTTAAAGGGGACTAGCGGCACAGATACGCAGTATTTT. Its protein is CASLKGTSGTDTQYF.

The chain carries TRBV18 and TRBJ2-7; TRBD2 might be the D (5 bases). The germline V gene has CDR1 KGHSH and CDR2 LQKENI. The CDR3 is 17 residues long. V was pared by 4 bases and J by 7 bases, with 26 bases between. CDR3 in amino acids: CASSLSHRSSTTREQYF. The CDR3 DNA follows: TGTGCCAGCTCACTTTCCCATCGGAGTAGCACAACTAGAGAGCAGTACTTC.

This clone appeared a few times. The V gene is TRBV6-5, the J gene TRBJ1-1, with D possibly being TRBD1 (5 bases). The CDR3 is 14 residues long. The V end was cut by 4 bases, the J end by 5 bases, with 14 bases between. CDR1 is MNHEY and CDR2 is SVGAGI in the germline V gene. Here the CDR3 reads CASSSLGGPTEAFF. CDR3 coding DNA: TGTGCCAGCAGTTCCCTGGGGGGACCGACTGAAGCTTTCTTT.

The gene calls are TRBV4-3 and TRBJ2-1; TRBD2 agrees at 12 bases. Germline CDR1 and CDR2: LGHNA and YSLEER. Trimming cost V 2 bases and J 5 bases; bases outside gene matches: 7. The CDR3 length is 17 residues. CDR3 nucleotide sequence: TGCGCCAGCAGCCAATGGCCCCTAGCGGGGGGGCACAATGAGCAGTTCTTC. Protein: CASSQWPLAGGHNEQFF.

This clone was recorded once. The V call is TRBV6-5, the J call TRBJ1-1; D is unresolved. The CDR3 contains 14 residues. V lost 2 bases and J 7 bases, leaving 14 bases between the germline ends. CDR1 is MNHEY, CDR2 SVGAGI, per germline. CDR3 coding DNA: TGTGCCAGCAGTTACAGGTTTGGGCTGCGTGAAGCTTTCTTT. This encodes CASSYRFGLREAFF.

This clone was recorded a few times. CDR3 DNA sequence: TGCGCCAGCAGTGGGGGCTGGCGCACTGAAGCTTTCTTT. Residues: CASSGGWRTEAFF. The gene calls are TRBV10-2 and TRBJ1-1; TRBD1 might be the D (5 bases). The CDR3 extends over 13 amino acids. V was clipped by 4 bases and J by 4 bases, with 10 bases between them. Germline CDR1 and CDR2: WSHSY and SAAADI.

The rearrangement uses TRBV6-1 and TRBJ1-3; TRBD1 matches 9 bases. The CDR3 loop spans 15 amino acids. Germline V gene data show CDR1 as MNHNS and CDR2 as SASEGT. Trimming at V came to 5 bases and at J to 7 bases, leaving 9 bases not matched to a gene. The CDR3 protein is CASSPTWGTGNTIYF. The CDR3 DNA reads as TGTGCCAGCAGTCCAACATGGGGGACAGGGAACACCATATATTTT.

This rearrangement joins TRBV18 to TRBJ2-1, with D possibly matching TRBD2 (6 bases). The CDR3 contains 16 residues. Between the trimmed V and J ends, which lost 1 base and 7 bases, there was a span of 17 bases. Germline V gene lookup returns CDR1 KGHSH and CDR2 LQKENI. In nucleotides, the CDR3 is TGTGCCAGCTCACCACGCCGACTAGTTAGGGGAAATGAGCAGTTCTTC. Translated, it gives CASSPRRLVRGNEQFF.

This chain connects TRBV19 to TRBJ2-5; perhaps TRBD2 as D (6 bases). Per the germline V gene, CDR1 is LNHDA and CDR2 is SQIVND (reference sequence). V gave up 2 bases and J gave up 2 bases, with 12 bases separating them. There are 15 residues in the CDR3. The CDR3 sequence is CASSITGSGQETQYF. The CDR3 nucleotides read TGTGCCAGTAGTATAACCGGGAGTGGGCAAGAGACCCAGTACTTC.